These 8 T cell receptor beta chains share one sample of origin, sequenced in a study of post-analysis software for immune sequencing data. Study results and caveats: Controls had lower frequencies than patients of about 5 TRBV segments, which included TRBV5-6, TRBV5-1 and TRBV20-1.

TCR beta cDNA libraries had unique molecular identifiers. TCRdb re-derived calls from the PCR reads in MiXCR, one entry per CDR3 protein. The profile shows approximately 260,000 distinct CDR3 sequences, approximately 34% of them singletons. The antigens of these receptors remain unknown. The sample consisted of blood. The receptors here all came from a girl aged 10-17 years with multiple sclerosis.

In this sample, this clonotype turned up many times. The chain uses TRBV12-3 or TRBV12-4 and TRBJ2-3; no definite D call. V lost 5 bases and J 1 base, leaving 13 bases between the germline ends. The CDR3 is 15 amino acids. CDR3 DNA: TGTGCCAGCAGTCTCCCCTTAGTTGGCACAGATACGCAGTATTTT. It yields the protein CASSLPLVGTDTQYF.

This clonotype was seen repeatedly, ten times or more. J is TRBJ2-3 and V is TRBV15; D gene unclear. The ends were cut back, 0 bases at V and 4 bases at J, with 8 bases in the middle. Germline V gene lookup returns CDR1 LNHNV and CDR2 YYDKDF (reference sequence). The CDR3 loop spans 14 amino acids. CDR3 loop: CATSRDRSPDTQYF. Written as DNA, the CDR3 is TGTGCCACCAGCAGAGATCGCTCCCCAGATACGCAGTATTTT.

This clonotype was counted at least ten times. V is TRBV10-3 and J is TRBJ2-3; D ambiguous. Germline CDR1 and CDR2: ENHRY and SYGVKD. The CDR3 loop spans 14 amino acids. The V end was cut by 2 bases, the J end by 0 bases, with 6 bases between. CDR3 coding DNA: TGTGCCATCAGTGAGAAGTACAGCACAGATACGCAGTATTTT. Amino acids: CAISEKYSTDTQYF.

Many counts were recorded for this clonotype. This CDR3 is CASSQDLQGTDTQYF. CDR3 DNA: TGTGCCAGCAGCCAAGATCTACAGGGGACAGATACGCAGTATTTT. The J gene is TRBJ2-3, the V gene TRBV4-2; 7 nucleotides line up with TRBD1. V shed 0 bases, J shed 3 bases, and the junction held 3 bases outside the gene matches. The CDR3 extends over 15 amino acids. CDR1 and CDR2 (germline): LGHNA, YNFKEQ.

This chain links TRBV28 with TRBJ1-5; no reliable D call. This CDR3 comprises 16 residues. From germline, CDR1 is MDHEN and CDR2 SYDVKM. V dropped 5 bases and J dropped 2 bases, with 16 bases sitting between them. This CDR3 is CASSPGYSDGNQPQHF. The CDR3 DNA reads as TGTGCCAGCAGTCCAGGTTACTCAGATGGCAATCAGCCCCAGCATTTT.

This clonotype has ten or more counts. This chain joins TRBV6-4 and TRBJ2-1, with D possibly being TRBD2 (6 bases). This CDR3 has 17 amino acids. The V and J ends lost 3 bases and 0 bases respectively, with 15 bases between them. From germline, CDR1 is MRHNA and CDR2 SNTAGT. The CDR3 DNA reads TGTGCCAGCAGTGAGGCCGATAGCGGAGGCTCCTACAATGAGCAGTTCTTC. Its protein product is CASSEADSGGSYNEQFF.

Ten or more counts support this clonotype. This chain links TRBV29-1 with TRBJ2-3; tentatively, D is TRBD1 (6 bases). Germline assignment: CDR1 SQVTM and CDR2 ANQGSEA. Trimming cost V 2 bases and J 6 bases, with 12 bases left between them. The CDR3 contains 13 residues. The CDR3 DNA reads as TGCAGCGTTGAATTGGCAGGGGCGGATACGCAGTATTTT. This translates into CSVELAGADTQYF.

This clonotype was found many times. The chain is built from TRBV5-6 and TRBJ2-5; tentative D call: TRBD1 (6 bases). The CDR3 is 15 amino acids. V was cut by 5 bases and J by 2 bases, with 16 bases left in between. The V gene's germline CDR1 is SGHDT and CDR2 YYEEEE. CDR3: CASSKGLRGQETQYF. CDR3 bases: TGTGCCAGCAGTAAGGGCTTAAGGGGGCAAGAGACCCAGTACTTC.